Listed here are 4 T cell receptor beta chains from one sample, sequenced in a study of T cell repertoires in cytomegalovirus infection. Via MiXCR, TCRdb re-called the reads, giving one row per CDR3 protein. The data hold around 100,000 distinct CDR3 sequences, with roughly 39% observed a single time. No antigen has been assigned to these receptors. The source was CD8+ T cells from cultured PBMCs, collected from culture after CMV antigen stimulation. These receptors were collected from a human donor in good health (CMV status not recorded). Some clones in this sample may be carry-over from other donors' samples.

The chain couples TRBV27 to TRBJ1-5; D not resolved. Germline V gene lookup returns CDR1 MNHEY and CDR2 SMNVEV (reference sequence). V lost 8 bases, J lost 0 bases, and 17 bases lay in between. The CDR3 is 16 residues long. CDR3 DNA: TGTGCCAGCTATCGGGGATATTGGATTAGCAATCAGCCCCAGCATTTT. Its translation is CASYRGYWISNQPQHF.

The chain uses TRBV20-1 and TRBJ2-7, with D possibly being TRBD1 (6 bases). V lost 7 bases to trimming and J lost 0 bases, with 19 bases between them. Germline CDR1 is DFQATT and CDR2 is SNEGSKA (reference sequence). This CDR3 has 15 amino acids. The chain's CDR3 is CSGAGTGINSYEQYF. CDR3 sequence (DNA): TGCAGTGGCGCTGGTACAGGGATTAACTCCTACGAGCAGTACTTC.

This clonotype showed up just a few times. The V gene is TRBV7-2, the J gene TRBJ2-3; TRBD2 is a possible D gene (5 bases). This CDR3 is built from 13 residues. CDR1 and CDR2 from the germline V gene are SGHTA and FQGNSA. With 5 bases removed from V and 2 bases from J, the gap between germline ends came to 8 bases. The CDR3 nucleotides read TGTGCCAGCAGCGCTAGCCCCACAGATACGCAGTATTTT. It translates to CASSASPTDTQYF. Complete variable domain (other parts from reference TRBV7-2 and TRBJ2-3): GAGVSQSPSNKVTEKGKDVELRCDPISGHTALYWYRQSLGQGLEFLIYFQGNSAPDKSGLPSDRFSAERTGGSVSTLTIQRTQQEDSAVYLCASSASPTDTQYFGPGTRLTVL.

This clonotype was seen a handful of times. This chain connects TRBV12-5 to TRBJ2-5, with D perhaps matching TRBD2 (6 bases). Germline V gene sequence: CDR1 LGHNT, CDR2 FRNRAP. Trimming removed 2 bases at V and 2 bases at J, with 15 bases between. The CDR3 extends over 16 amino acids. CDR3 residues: CASGLSTGVTQETQYF. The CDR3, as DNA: TGTGCTAGTGGTTTGAGTACGGGGGTAACTCAAGAGACCCAGTACTTC.